This T cell receptor beta chain comes out of a study of T-cell memory formation after mild COVID-19. Study information: TCR clustering was largely donor specific. Study-level results: Clones shrinking from day 15 to 85 showed even CD4/CD8 mixes; later expanders tilted CD4+.

Details on this clonotype: Its antigen is not known.

A 5'RACE reaction primed in the constant segment made cDNA libraries of TCR alpha and TCR beta, and these carried sample barcodes and UMIs. TCRdb called the 5' RACE reads again in MiXCR, with one record for every CDR3 protein. This table has a few hundred thousand distinct CDR3 sequences, about 22% appearing once. Germline CDR1 is SGHRS and CDR2 is YFSETQ. The CDR3 is 15 amino acids. Trimming took off 0 bases at V and 0 bases at J, with 9 bases between the two ends. This receptor was identified in an adult woman who had mild COVID-19 (a few samples of this study predate the infection). Cell type and time point are not known. Sequencing was carried out using PBMCs or a T cell subset sorted from them (not recorded which). The rearrangement joins TRBV5-1 to TRBJ1-1, with D unclear. CDR3 region: CASSLGGDLNTEAFF. The CDR3 region has the DNA TGCGCCAGCAGCTTGGGTGGAGACCTGAACACTGAAGCTTTCTTT.